What follows is one TCR beta chain and its context. What it binds is unknown. This CDR3 comprises 14 residues. Germline V gene data show CDR1 as SGHTA and CDR2 as FQGNSA. The V and J ends lost 5 bases and 4 bases, in that order; junction bases with no gene match: 2. This specimen comes from a study of T cell responses to AZD1222 COVID-19 vaccine. Broader study findings: Just five or six AZD1222 recipients tested seropositive at baseline. In the spike-specific TCR repertoire, nearly half reportedly target unmutated variant regions.

Clones were sequenced by immunoSEQ multiplex PCR, and TCRdb holds only the in-frame ones, with some missing. In the table there are around 130,000 clones, around nine tenths of which are singletons. The receptor comes from an adult who received the MenACWY meningococcal vaccine as a control. The sample here was peripheral blood, taken 28 days after the second dose of the MenACWY control vaccine. This rearrangement joins TRBV7-2 to TRBJ1-4, with 9 bases matching TRBD1. CDR3 nucleotides: TGTGCCAGCAGCCCGGGACAGGGTAATGAAAAACTGTTTTTT. This encodes CASSPGQGNEKLFF.